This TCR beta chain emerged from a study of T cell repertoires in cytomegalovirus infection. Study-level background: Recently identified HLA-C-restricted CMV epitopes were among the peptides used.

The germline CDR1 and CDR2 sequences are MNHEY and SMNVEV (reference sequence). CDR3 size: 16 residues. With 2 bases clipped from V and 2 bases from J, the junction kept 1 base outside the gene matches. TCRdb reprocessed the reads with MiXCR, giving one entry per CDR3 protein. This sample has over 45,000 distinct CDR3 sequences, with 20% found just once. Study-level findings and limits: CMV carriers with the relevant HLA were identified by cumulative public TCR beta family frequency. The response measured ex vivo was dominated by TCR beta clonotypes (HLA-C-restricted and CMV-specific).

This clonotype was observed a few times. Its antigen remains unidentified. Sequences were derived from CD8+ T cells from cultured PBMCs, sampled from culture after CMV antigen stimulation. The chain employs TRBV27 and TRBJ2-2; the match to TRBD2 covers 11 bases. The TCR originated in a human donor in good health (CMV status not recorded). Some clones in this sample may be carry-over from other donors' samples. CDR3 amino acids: CASSLLAGGNTGELFF. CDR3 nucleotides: TGTGCCAGCAGTTTACTAGCGGGAGGTAACACCGGGGAGCTGTTTTTT.